The 6 T cell receptor beta chains below were found in one sample sequenced in a study of blood T cell repertoires in COVID-19. TCRdb's table, derived via immunoSEQ multiplex PCR, lists solely in-frame clones and lacks some. The data hold about 350,000 clones, with about nine tenths observed a single time. The specimen was PBMCs or T cells enriched from blood (not recorded which). The source is a woman in her twenties or thirties who had been exposed to COVID-19.

This rearrangement joins TRBV28 to TRBJ2-7; TRBD1 aligns across 8 bases. The trim removed 3 bases at V and 3 bases at J, leaving 7 bases unmatched. The CDR3 length is 15 residues. CDR1 and CDR2 (germline): MDHEN, SYDVKM. DNA of the CDR3: TGTGCCAGCAGTTTTACTGGGACAGGCAACTACGAGCAGTACTTC. Translating it yields CASSFTGTGNYEQYF.

The genes are TRBV15 and TRBJ2-7, with 9 bases identical to TRBD2. Germline CDR1 LNHNV, CDR2 YYDKDF (reference sequence). The CDR3 has 15 residues. The V and J ends lost 3 bases and 9 bases, in that order; junction bases with no gene match: 12. This CDR3 is CATSRLAGLPPRQYF. Written as DNA, the CDR3 is TGTGCCACCAGCAGGCTAGCGGGACTGCCTCCTCGGCAGTACTTC.

The chain uses TRBV28 and TRBJ1-1; 8 bases are a match to TRBD1. The V gene end was trimmed by 2 bases and the J gene end by 11 bases; junction bases not matched to a gene: 7. CDR1 is MDHEN and CDR2 is SYDVKM in the germline V gene. CDR3 length equals 13 residues. The CDR3: CASSLGAGGGAFF. For the CDR3, the DNA is TGTGCCAGCAGTTTAGGGGCAGGGGGCGGGGCTTTCTTT. Filled out from reference TRBV28 and TRBJ1-1, the complete variable domain reads DVKVTQSSRYLVKRTGEKVFLECVQDMDHENMFWYRQDPGLGLRLIYFSYDVKMKEKGDIPEGYSVSREKKERFSLILESASTNQTSMYLCASSLGAGGGAFFGQGTRLTVV.

The chain employs TRBV2 and TRBJ1-5, with 11 bases lining up with TRBD1. The V segment lost 4 bases and the J segment 1 base; nucleotides outside the gene matches: 3. CDR1 SNHLY and CDR2 FYNNEI come from the germline V gene. CDR3 length: 16 amino acids. CDR3 loop: CASSGDRGLSNQPQHF. The DNA for the CDR3 is TGTGCCAGCAGTGGGGACAGGGGGTTAAGCAATCAGCCCCAGCATTTT.

The chain recombines TRBV3-1 (or the pseudogene TRBV3-2) with TRBJ1-2, with D unclear. The CDR3 loop spans 15 amino acids. Germline CDR1 LGHDT, CDR2 YNNKEL (reference sequence). Trimming removed 1 base at V and 3 bases at J, with 12 bases between. The CDR3 sequence: CASSQVGRPDYGYTF. CDR3 bases: TGTGCCAGCAGCCAAGTTGGCAGGCCCGACTATGGCTACACCTTC.

The V and J genes are TRBV28 and TRBJ2-7; 8 bases are a match to TRBD1. Germline V CDR1 and CDR2: MDHEN, SYDVKM. The CDR3 runs to 15 residues. The junction had 7 bases not matched to a gene; V was cut back by 1 base and J by 5 bases. CDR3 nucleotide sequence: TGTGCCAGCAGTTTATTTGGACAGGGATACGACGAGCAGTACTTC. Translating gives CASSLFGQGYDEQYF.